A single sample gave rise to the 2 T cell receptor beta chains below, sequenced in a study of early T cells in non-severe SARS-CoV-2 infection. Via MiXCR, TCRdb re-called the 5' RACE reads, giving one row per CDR3 protein. The table records around 80,000 distinct CDR3 sequences, about 13% of them present only once. The sample was whole blood. These receptor sequences come from an adult who was a healthcare worker with PCR-confirmed SARS-CoV-2 infection or an uninfected control (not recorded which).

Here the CDR3 reads CASSQGMVSPLHF. CDR3 bases: TGTGCCAGCAGCCAGGGGATGGTTTCACCCCTCCACTTT. The rearrangement links TRBV6-5 to TRBJ1-6; D perhaps matches TRBD1 (6 bases). CDR3 length: 13 amino acids. CDR1 and CDR2 from the germline V gene are MNHEY and SVGAGI. V lost 6 bases and J 9 bases, leaving 12 bases between the germline ends.

The V call is TRBV5-1, the J call TRBJ1-1; D gene unclear. Trimming cost V 4 bases and J 3 bases, with 10 bases left between them. This CDR3 is 13 amino acids long. Germline CDR1 is SGHRS and CDR2 is YFSETQ. CDR3: CASSQGPYTEAFF. The CDR3 DNA sequence: TGCGCCAGCAGCCAAGGGCCGTACACTGAAGCTTTCTTT.